This T cell receptor (beta chain) was obtained from a study of cytomegalovirus exposure and HLA in healthy donors. Notes on this clone: The antigen is unknown.

The primer mix had 60 Vbeta and 13 Jbeta primers. Data came from immunoSEQ multiplex PCR; TCRdb stores just in-frame clones and leaves some out. The listing contains 150,000 to 200,000 clones. General study findings and limits: A link between a missense DCLRE1C variant and TCR beta V- and J-gene trimming emerged from a later analysis.

Germline CDR1 reads MGHRA; CDR2 reads YSYEKL. With 1 base removed from V and 4 bases from J, the gap between germline ends came to 13 bases. The CDR3 spans 15 residues. This sequence originates from a young woman in good health and CMV-seropositive. The gene calls are TRBV4-1 and TRBJ1-2; possible D gene TRBD1, 5 bases. The sample taken for sequencing was PBMCs. CDR3 in amino acids: CASSQGSQGLYGYTF. CDR3 sequence (DNA): TGCGCCAGCAGCCAAGGTTCCCAGGGTCTCTATGGCTACACCTTC.